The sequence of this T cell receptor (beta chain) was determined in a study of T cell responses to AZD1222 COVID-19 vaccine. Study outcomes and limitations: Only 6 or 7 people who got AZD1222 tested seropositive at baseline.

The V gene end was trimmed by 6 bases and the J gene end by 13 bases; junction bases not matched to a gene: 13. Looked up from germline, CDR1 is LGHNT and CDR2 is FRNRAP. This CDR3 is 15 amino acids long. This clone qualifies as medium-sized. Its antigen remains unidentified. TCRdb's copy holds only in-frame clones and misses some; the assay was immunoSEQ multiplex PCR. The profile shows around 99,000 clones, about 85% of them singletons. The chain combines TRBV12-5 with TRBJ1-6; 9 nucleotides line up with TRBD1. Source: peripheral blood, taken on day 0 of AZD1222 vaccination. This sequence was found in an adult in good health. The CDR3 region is CASGLGTGSLFPLHF. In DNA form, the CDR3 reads TGTGCTAGTGGACTGGGGACAGGGAGTTTATTCCCCCTCCACTTT.